A selection of T cell receptor beta chains follows, all from one sample in a study of cytomegalovirus exposure and HLA in healthy donors. The assay was immunoSEQ multiplex PCR, and TCRdb's table has in-frame clones only and misses some. This table holds roughly 100,000 clones, roughly 80% found once. Material: PBMCs. All receptors derive from a man in his fifties in good health and CMV-seropositive. Each CDR3 is given with its conserved first and last residue. A D gene is named only where the DNA matches it firmly. Clone size appears in some rows only: once, few, many, or a class for an expanded clone.

TRBJ1-1,.,.,TRBV27,TGTGCCAGCAGTTACGGGGAGCGAGGCACTGAAGCTTTCTTT,CASSYGERGTEAFF
TRBJ1-2,.,.,TRBV23-1,TGCGCCAGCAGTCACCAGGCCCCGTACGATGGCTACACCTTC,CASSHQAPYDGYTF
TRBJ2-2,.,.,TRBV5-5,TGTGCCAGCAGTCGACAGATTTTGAACACCGGGGAGCTGTTTTTT,CASSRQILNTGELFF
TRBJ2-7,.,.,TRBV5-4,TGTGCCAGCAGCTTCGGTCAGGTGAACGAGCAGTACTTC,CASSFGQVNEQYF
TRBJ1-5,TRBD1,.,TRBV6-5,TGTGCCAGCAGACCCGGGACAGGTCCCCAGCCCCAGCATTTT,CASRPGTGPQPQHF
TRBJ2-2,TRBD2,few,TRBV18,TGTGCCAGCTCACAGGACAAACTAGCGGGGATTAACACCGGGGAGCTGTTTTTT,CASSQDKLAGINTGELFF
TRBJ2-1,.,once,TRBV19,TGTGCCAGTAGTTTCTCTAGCTGGGAGGACCATGAGCAGTTCTTC,CASSFSSWEDHEQFF
TRBJ1-1,.,.,TRBV18,TGTGCCAGCTCGCGGACCCAGGGGACTGAAGCTTTCTTT,CASSRTQGTEAFF
TRBJ2-5,TRBD1,.,TRBV7-6,TGTGCCAGCAGGCAACCGGGACAGGGACAAGAGACCCAGTACTTC,CASRQPGQGQETQYF
TRBJ1-1,TRBD1,.,TRBV30,TGTGCCTGGGGGGGGGACAGGGGGCGAAACACTGAAGCTTTCTTT,CAWGGDRGRNTEAFF
TRBJ1-1,.,.,TRBV5-1,TGCGCCAGCAGCCGGGAGGGGGGGATGAACACTGAAGCTTTCTTT,CASSREGGMNTEAFF
TRBJ1-4,.,.,TRBV28,TGTGCCAGCAGTGCTCAAGGACCCGGGGGAGAAAAACTGTTTTTT,CASSAQGPGGEKLFF
TRBJ2-1,TRBD1,.,TRBV6-5,TGTGCCAGCAGGTCAGGGGGTGGCAATGAGCAGTTCTTC,CASRSGGGNEQFF
TRBJ1-5,.,.,TRBV19,TGTGCCAGTAGCCGATCCAGGGTCGGGGAGGGAGGTCAGCCCCAGCATTTT,CASSRSRVGEGGQPQHF
TRBJ2-2,.,.,TRBV7-8,TGTGCCAGCAGCTTAGCGAGGGTAACCGGGGAGCTGTTTTTT,CASSLARVTGELFF
TRBJ1-1,.,.,TRBV19,TGTGCCTCTCAGGCTGCCCATAGCACTGAAGCTTTCTTT,CASQAAHSTEAFF
TRBJ2-5,TRBD2,.,TRBV6-1,TGTGCCAGCAGTGTCGGGGGGGTGGGCAAGACCCAGTACTTC,CASSVGGVGKTQYF
TRBJ2-2,TRBD2,few,TRBV6-1,TGTGCCAGCTTCGGGGGGTTGAACACCGGGGAGCTGTTTTTT,CASFGGLNTGELFF
TRBJ2-4,TRBD1,.,TRBV2,TGTGCCAGCAGTGAAGGTCAGGGGGCAACAAAAAACATTCAGTACTTC,CASSEGQGATKNIQYF
TRBJ2-3,TRBD2,.,TRBV9,TGTGCCAGCAGCCCCCTGGGACTAGCCCTTAGCACAGATACGCAGTATTTT,CASSPLGLALSTDTQYF
TRBJ2-3,.,.,TRBV5-1,TGCGCCAGCAGCTTGGTAAGCAGAGGGAGCACAGATACGCAGTATTTT,CASSLVSRGSTDTQYF
TRBJ1-4,.,.,TRBV6-5,TGTGCCAGCAGTTACCGGGGAGGCTCGAGTAATGAAAAACTGTTTTTT,CASSYRGGSSNEKLFF
TRBJ2-2,.,.,TRBV28,TGTGCCAGCAGTTTAGTGGCCACCGGGGAGCTGTTTTTT,CASSLVATGELFF
TRBJ2-3,TRBD2,.,TRBV5-4,TGTGCCAGCAGCTTGCAACTAGCGGGGCCTAGCACAGATACGCAGTATTTT,CASSLQLAGPSTDTQYF
TRBJ2-7,.,.,TRBV7-2,TGTGCCAGCAGCTTAGCGCGGGGGAGGGGGGGGACGAGTCCCTACGAGCAGTACTTC,CASSLARGRGGTSPYEQYF
TRBJ2-3,.,.,TRBV20-1,TGCAGTGCGAGTATTGATACGCAGTATTTT,CSASIDTQYF
TRBJ2-3,TRBD2,.,TRBV28,TGTGCCAGCAGTTTTGGGACTAGCGGGATTAGCACAGATACGCAGTATTTT,CASSFGTSGISTDTQYF
TRBJ1-2,TRBD1,.,TRBV7-2,TGTGCCAGCAGCTTAGATGCAGGGGGCTCTAACTATGGCTACACCTTC,CASSLDAGGSNYGYTF
TRBJ2-3,TRBD1,medium-sized,TRBV7-9,TGTGCCAGCAGTTCGGACAGGGAAAGGAATACGCAGTATTTT,CASSSDRERNTQYF
TRBJ1-1,TRBD1,.,TRBV30,TGTGCCTGGAGTGTACAGGGACAGGGGGAGAACACTGAAGCTTTCTTT,CAWSVQGQGENTEAFF
TRBJ1-1,TRBD1,.,TRBV10-3,TGTGCCATCACCGGGAGGACAGGGGGGGAAACTGAAGCTTTCTTT,CAITGRTGGETEAFF
TRBJ1-2,TRBD1,once,TRBV9,TGTGCCAGCAGTGTGACAGGGAGGAGTGGTGGCTACACCTTC,CASSVTGRSGGYTF
TRBJ2-3,.,.,TRBV15,TGTGCCACCGGACGTGACAGATCTAGCACAGATACGCAGTATTTT,CATGRDRSSTDTQYF
TRBJ2-7,TRBD2,.,TRBV4-2,TGTGCCAGGCCTTCAGCGGTCCCGGGACTAGCGGGAGACTACTACGAGCAGTACTTC,CARPSAVPGLAGDYYEQYF
TRBJ2-1,TRBD2,.,TRBV7-3,TGTGCCAGCAGCACGGGACTAGCGGAACCCCAATTCTTC,CASSTGLAEPQFF
TRBJ2-7,.,.,TRBV29-1,TGCAGCGTTGGAGGGCGTACCGCCTACGAGCAGTACTTC,CSVGGRTAYEQYF
TRBJ2-5,TRBD2,.,TRBV7-2,TGTGCCAGCAGCCCCTCGGCGGGAGAGGGGACCCAGTACTTC,CASSPSAGEGTQYF
TRBJ2-2,.,once,TRBV7-3,TGTGCCAGCAGCTTCCAGGGCCCCGGGGAGCTGTTTTTT,CASSFQGPGELFF
TRBJ2-3,.,.,TRBV7-2,TGTGCCAGCAGCTTATACACCCGCACAGATACGCAGTATTTT,CASSLYTRTDTQYF
TRBJ2-1,TRBD1,.,TRBV19,TGTGCCGGTAGTATGGACAGGGCCATGGAGAATGAGCAGTTCTTC,CAGSMDRAMENEQFF
TRBJ2-7,.,.,TRBV10-3,TGTGCCATCAGTGAGTCGACGGGGTACGAGCAGTACTTC,CAISESTGYEQYF
TRBJ1-1,.,.,TRBV30,TGTGCCTGGAGTGTATATAGGGGTATAGGAAACACTGAAGCTTTCTTT,CAWSVYRGIGNTEAFF
TRBJ2-3,.,.,TRBV6-6,TGTGCCAGCGCCCCCCGGGGAGCACATACGCAGTATTTT,CASAPRGAHTQYF
TRBJ1-4,.,.,TRBV30,TGTGCCTGGGGAGACCCCCAGGACAATAATGAAAAACTGTTTTTT,CAWGDPQDNNEKLFF
TRBJ2-7,TRBD1,.,TRBV28,TGTGCCAGCAGTAAAACCGGGACAGGGACCTTATGGGAGCAGTACTTC,CASSKTGTGTLWEQYF
TRBJ2-2,TRBD1,.,TRBV6-4,TGTGCCAGCAGCCGGGACAGGGAGAGCGGGGAGCTGTTTTTT,CASSRDRESGELFF
TRBJ2-1,.,.,TRBV7-3,TGTGCCAGCAGCTTAGGGGGGGGCAGGGGATACAATGAGCAGTTCTTC,CASSLGGGRGYNEQFF
TRBJ2-1,TRBD1,.,TRBV9,TGTGCCAGCAGCGTGTCAGGGGGAAACAATGAGCAGTTCTTC,CASSVSGGNNEQFF
TRBJ2-7,TRBD2,.,TRBV27,TGTGCCAGCAGCCCCCTTAGTAGCGGGCCTTCCTACGAGCAGTACTTC,CASSPLSSGPSYEQYF
TRBJ1-3,.,once,TRBV19,TGTGCCAGTAGTCCCGCCAGGACAGACCCTGGAAACACCATATATTTT,CASSPARTDPGNTIYF
TRBJ1-6,.,.,TRBV9,TGTGCCAGCAGCGTAGATCTCTCCTATAATTCACCCCTCCACTTT,CASSVDLSYNSPLHF
TRBJ2-7,TRBD1,.,TRBV19,TGTGCCAGTAGACTAACCGGGACAGGGAACGAGCAGTACTTC,CASRLTGTGNEQYF
TRBJ2-7,.,.,TRBV30,TGTGCCTGGGGACGCACAGGCTACGAGCAGTACTTC,CAWGRTGYEQYF
TRBJ1-2,.,.,TRBV28,TGTGCCAGCAGTTTAGGCAACTATGGCTACACCTTC,CASSLGNYGYTF
TRBJ2-1,TRBD2,.,TRBV5-4,TGTGCCAGCAGCTTACTAGCGGGGGCATACAATGAGCAGTTCTTC,CASSLLAGAYNEQFF
TRBJ2-5,.,.,TRBV13,TGTGCCAGCAGCCCCGGTGGCCAAGAGACCCAGTACTTC,CASSPGGQETQYF
TRBJ1-3,TRBD1,.,TRBV14,TGTGCCAGCAGCCAAGATCGATGGACAGGGGCAAACACCATATATTTT,CASSQDRWTGANTIYF
TRBJ2-7,TRBD2,.,TRBV28,TGTGCCAGCAGTACCGGGACTAGCGGGACCCAGAGCTCCTACGAGCAGTACTTC,CASSTGTSGTQSSYEQYF
TRBJ2-7,.,.,TRBV18,TGTGCCAGCTCACCAGGGACAACTAGGAGCTACGAGCAGTACTTC,CASSPGTTRSYEQYF